This TCR beta chain comes out of a study of T cells in women clearing cervical HPV infection. Whole-study context: Blood came at first lesion visit for cases, post-clearance for controls.

Trimming left V 5 bases short and J 3 bases short, with 10 bases between. The germline CDR1 and CDR2 sequences are SGHAT and FQNNGV. This CDR3 has 13 amino acids. With respect to this clone: The read falls 3 residues short of the CDR3 end, and the missing part is taken from the germline J gene.

Here immunoSEQ multiplex PCR was the method, and the copy in TCRdb shows in-frame clones only, minus some. The table lists tens of thousands of clones, with around 7% in the top ten. The source is a woman between 18 and 75 years old with a cervical HPV16 infection that either progressed to CIN3+ or cleared (not recorded which). V usage is TRBV11-2 and J usage is TRBJ2-5, with TRBD2 as a possible D gene (5 bases). The sample consisted of blood buffy coat. Here the CDR3 reads CASSVTREETQYF. The CDR3 DNA, read in part, is TGTGCCAGCAGCGTTACTAGGGAAGAGACC. The full variable domain, in which reference TRBV11-2 and TRBJ2-5 provide the parts outside the CDR3, is EAGVAQSPRYKIIEKRQSVAFWCNPISGHATLYWYQQILGQGPKLLIQFQNNGVVDDSQLPKDRFSAERLKGVDSTLKIQPAKLEDSAVYLCASSVTREETQYFGPGTRLLVL.